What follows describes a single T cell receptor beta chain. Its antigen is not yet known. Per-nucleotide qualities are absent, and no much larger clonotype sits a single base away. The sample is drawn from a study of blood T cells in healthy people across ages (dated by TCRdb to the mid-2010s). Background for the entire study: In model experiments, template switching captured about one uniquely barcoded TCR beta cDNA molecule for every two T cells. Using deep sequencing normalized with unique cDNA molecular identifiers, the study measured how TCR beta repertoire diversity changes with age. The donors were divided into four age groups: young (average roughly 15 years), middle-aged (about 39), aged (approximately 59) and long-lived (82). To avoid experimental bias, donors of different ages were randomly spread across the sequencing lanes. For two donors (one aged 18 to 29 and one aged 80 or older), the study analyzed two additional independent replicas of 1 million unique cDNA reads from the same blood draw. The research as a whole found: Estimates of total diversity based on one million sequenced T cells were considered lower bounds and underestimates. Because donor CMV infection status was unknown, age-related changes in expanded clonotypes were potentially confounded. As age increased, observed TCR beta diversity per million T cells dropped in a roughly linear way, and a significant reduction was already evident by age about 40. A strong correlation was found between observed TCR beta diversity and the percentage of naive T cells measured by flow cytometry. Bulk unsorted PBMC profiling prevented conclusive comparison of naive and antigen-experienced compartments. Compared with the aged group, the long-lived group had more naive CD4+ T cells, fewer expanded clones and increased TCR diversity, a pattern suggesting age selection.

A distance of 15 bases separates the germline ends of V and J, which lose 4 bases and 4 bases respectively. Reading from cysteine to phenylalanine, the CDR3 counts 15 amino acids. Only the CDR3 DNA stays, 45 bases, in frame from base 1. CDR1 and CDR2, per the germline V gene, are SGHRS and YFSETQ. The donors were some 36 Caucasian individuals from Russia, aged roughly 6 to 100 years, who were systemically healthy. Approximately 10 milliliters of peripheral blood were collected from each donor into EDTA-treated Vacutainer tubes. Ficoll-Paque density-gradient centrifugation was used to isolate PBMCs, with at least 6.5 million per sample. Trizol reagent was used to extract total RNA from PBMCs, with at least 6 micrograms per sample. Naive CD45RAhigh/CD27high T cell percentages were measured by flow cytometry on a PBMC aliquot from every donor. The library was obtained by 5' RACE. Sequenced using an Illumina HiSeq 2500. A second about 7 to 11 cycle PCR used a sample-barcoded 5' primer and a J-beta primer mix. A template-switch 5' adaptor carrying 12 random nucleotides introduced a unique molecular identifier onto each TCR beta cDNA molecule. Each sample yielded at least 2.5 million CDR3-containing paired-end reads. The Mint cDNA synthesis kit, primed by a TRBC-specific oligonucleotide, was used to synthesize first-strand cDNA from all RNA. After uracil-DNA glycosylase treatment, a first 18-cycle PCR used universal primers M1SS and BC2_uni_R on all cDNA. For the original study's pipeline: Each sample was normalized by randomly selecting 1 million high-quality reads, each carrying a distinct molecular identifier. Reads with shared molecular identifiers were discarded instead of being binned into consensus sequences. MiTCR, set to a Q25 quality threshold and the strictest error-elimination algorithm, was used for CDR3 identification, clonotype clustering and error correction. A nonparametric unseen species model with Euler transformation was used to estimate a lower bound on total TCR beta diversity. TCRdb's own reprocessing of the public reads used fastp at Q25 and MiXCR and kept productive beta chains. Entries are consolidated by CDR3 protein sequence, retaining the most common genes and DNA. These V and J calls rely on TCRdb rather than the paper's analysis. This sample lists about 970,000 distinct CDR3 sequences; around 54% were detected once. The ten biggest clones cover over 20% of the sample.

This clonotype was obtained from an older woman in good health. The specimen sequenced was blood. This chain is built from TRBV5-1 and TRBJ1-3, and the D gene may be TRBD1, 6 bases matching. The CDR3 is CASSLNRVSGNTIYF. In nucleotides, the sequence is TGCGCCAGCAGCCTCAACAGGGTCAGCGGAAACACCATATATTTT. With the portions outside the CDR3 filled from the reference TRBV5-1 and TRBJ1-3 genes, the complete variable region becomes KAGVTQTPRYLIKTRGQQVTLSCSPISGHRSVSWYQQTPGQGLQFLFEYFSETQRNKGNFPGRFSGRQFSNSRSEMNVSTLELGDSALYLCASSLNRVSGNTIYFGEGSWLTVV.